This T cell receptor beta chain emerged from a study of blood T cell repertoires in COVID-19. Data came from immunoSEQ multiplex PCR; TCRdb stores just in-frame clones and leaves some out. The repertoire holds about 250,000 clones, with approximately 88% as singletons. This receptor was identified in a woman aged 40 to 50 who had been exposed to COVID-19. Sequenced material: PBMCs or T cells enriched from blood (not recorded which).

CDR3 coding DNA: TGTGCCAGCAGTTGGGACAGCTGGGTCCAGCCCCAGCATTTT. Translating gives CASSWDSWVQPQHF. The V gene is TRBV28, the J gene TRBJ1-5; TRBD1 matches 7 bases. The CDR3 is made up of 14 amino acids. Trimming at V came to 4 bases and at J to 7 bases, leaving 7 bases not matched to a gene. Germline CDR1 and CDR2: MDHEN and SYDVKM.